These 4 T cell receptor beta chains were sequenced from one sample in a study of spatial heterogeneity in lung cancer (dated by TCRdb to between 2018 and 2021). In the paper's terms, the time point label means: sample taken at primary tumor resection. TCR sequencing used whole RNA extracted from tumor and nontumor lung tissue, or from cryopreserved PBMC samples, without cell sorting. The library relied on 5' RACE. This sample was sequenced with a NextSeq 500. TCRdb reprocessed the public reads (quality trimming at Q25 with fastp, clone calling with MiXCR) and kept in-frame beta chains. One record per CDR3 amino acid sequence lists the most common genes and DNA. The sample has some 45,000 distinct CDR3 sequences on record, about 10% of them singletons. Of the sample, 42% is held by the ten largest clones. Sequences were derived from PBMCs, sampled at surgery. These receptors came from a female donor with early-stage non-small cell lung cancer.

The chain couples TRBV4-3 to TRBJ2-1; 7 positions match TRBD2. Germline trimming cut 0 bases from V and 3 bases from J; bases unmatched to any gene: 2. Germline loops: CDR1 LGHNA, CDR2 YSLEER. The CDR3 sequence is 15 residues long. CDR3 DNA sequence: TGCGCCAGCAGCCAAGAGATAGCGGGCTACAATGAGCAGTTCTTC. This gives the protein CASSQEIAGYNEQFF.

In this sample, this clonotype turned up many times. The V call is TRBV7-2, the J call TRBJ2-3; TRBD1 is a possible D gene (6 bases). The CDR3 extends over 15 amino acids. The V end was cut by 5 bases, the J end by 0 bases, with 12 bases between. Germline lookup yields CDR1 SGHTA and CDR2 FQGNSA. The CDR3 reads CASSPRDMSTDTQYF. In nucleotides, the CDR3 is TGTGCCAGCAGCCCGAGGGACATGAGCACAGATACGCAGTATTTT.

The table lists this clonotype with a few counts. The chain is built from TRBV27 and TRBJ2-1, with 8 bases matching TRBD1. There are 14 residues in the CDR3. V dropped 4 bases and J dropped 8; count of bases not matched to a gene: 7. Germline V gene sequence: CDR1 MNHEY, CDR2 SMNVEV (reference sequence). The CDR3: CASSSQDRVYEQFF. CDR3 DNA sequence: TGTGCCAGCAGTTCCCAGGACAGGGTCTATGAGCAGTTCTTC.

This clonotype was counted only a few times. This CDR3 is CASRYGHANTGELFF. The CDR3 coding sequence is TGTGCCAGTAGGTACGGACACGCGAACACCGGGGAGCTGTTTTTT. The chain links TRBV19 to TRBJ2-2; D might be TRBD1 (5 bases). The germline CDR1 and CDR2 sequences are LNHDA and SQIVND (reference sequence). This CDR3 is built from 15 residues. The ends were cut back, 6 bases at V and 0 bases at J, with 11 bases in the middle.